Listed below are T cell receptor beta chains from one sample, sequenced in a study of CD8+ T cells in alopecia areata. Using immunoSEQ multiplex PCR, the repertoire was profiled, and TCRdb retains in-frame clones only, with some absent. The repertoire holds some 160,000 clones, with approximately 65% as singletons. This material consisted of CD4+ T cells sorted from blood, taken at week 4, from a patient treated with tofacitinib. These receptors were taken from a human donor with alopecia areata. The conserved cysteine and the conserved F or W are not part of the CDR3 here.

v_gene: TRBV30; CDR3aa: AWSWTGAGETQY
v_gene: TRBV27; CDR3aa: ASSFRGSNQPQH
v_gene: TRBV30; CDR3aa: AWSGDITYEQY
v_gene: TRBV4-2; CDR3aa: ASSQQNYGYT
v_gene: TRBV2; CDR3aa: ASRLAGFPDTQY
v_gene: TRBV7-3; CDR3aa: ASSLGQGDTRQETQY
v_gene: TRBV7-7; CDR3aa: ASSPGAARTDTQY
v_gene: TRBV19; CDR3aa: ASSKAGTGGYEQY
v_gene: TRBV29-1; CDR3aa: SVEEGDRGHYGYT
v_gene: TRBV18; CDR3aa: ASSPSIAGGSDEQF
v_gene: TRBV6-6; CDR3aa: ASTSRRGGTGELF
v_gene: TRBV11-2; CDR3aa: ASSLLGVGPNTEAF
v_gene: TRBV20-1; CDR3aa: GGLGQETQY
v_gene: TRBV18; CDR3aa: ASSPPSTDTQY
v_gene: TRBV29-1; CDR3aa: SGLQIRGTQY
v_gene: TRBV27; CDR3aa: ASSVPNRLAGVDTQY
v_gene: TRBV5-6; CDR3aa: ASSLWQISEAF
v_gene: TRBV7-2; CDR3aa: ASSPFGQASSYNEQF
v_gene: TRBV30; CDR3aa: AGYRDGYGYT
v_gene: TRBV15; CDR3aa: ATSRDSRGNQPQH
v_gene: TRBV29-1; CDR3aa: SAEKGLAGGPSTDTQY
v_gene: TRBV7-8; CDR3aa: ASSPGIQGAQGANVLT
v_gene: TRBV30; CDR3aa: AWRSPGTGGYT
v_gene: TRBV9; CDR3aa: ASSVGGRGKNIQY
v_gene: TRBV7-8; CDR3aa: ASSLGQTGYGYT
v_gene: TRBV4-2; CDR3aa: ASSQVGTYNEQF
v_gene: TRBV27; CDR3aa: ASSASSGVSGNTIY
v_gene: TRBV30; CDR3aa: AWSVALSSYEQY
v_gene: TRBV14; CDR3aa: ASSHRGGAQETQY
v_gene: TRBV9; CDR3aa: ASSGDGSTGELF
v_gene: TRBV4-2; CDR3aa: ASSPTVVYGYT
v_gene: TRBV28; CDR3aa: ASSWAATNEKLF
v_gene: TRBV29-1; CDR3aa: SATPGQQETQY
v_gene: TRBV30; CDR3aa: AWSRDLQSTDTQY
v_gene: TRBV30; CDR3aa: AWSGQGAPNTEAF
v_gene: TRBV2; CDR3aa: ASSAHTGGYT
v_gene: TRBV29-1; CDR3aa: SGENTEAF
v_gene: TRBV2; CDR3aa: ASSATGTGYETQY
v_gene: TRBV30; CDR3aa: AWSVAGGGTEAF
v_gene: TRBV6-5; CDR3aa: ASSYSTRTEAF
v_gene: TRBV29-1; CDR3aa: SVGSPSYEQY
v_gene: TRBV20-1; CDR3aa: SAANYEQY
v_gene: TRBV11-2; CDR3aa: ASSLAMGESTEAF
v_gene: TRBV5-6; CDR3aa: ASSSRLAGTGELF
v_gene: TRBV30; CDR3aa: AWSGVDRRTLH
v_gene: TRBV7-9; CDR3aa: ASSPGHLPETQY
v_gene: TRBV7-2; CDR3aa: ASSPPGQGHEQY
v_gene: TRBV7-8; CDR3aa: ASSFGRLNQETQY
v_gene: TRBV7-2; CDR3aa: ASSSSGGAYEQY
v_gene: TRBV29-1; CDR3aa: SVDKGLETQY
v_gene: TRBV28; CDR3aa: ASIRQGTYNEQF
v_gene: TRBV10-3; CDR3aa: AIGGTTDYGYT
v_gene: TRBV11-2; CDR3aa: ASSLEADTQY
v_gene: TRBV2; CDR3aa: ASRTGTNNEQF
v_gene: TRBV29-1; CDR3aa: SVQGTQQETQY
v_gene: TRBV2; CDR3aa: ASRVRAGTEAF
v_gene: TRBV29-1; CDR3aa: SVPGERGGIYNEQF